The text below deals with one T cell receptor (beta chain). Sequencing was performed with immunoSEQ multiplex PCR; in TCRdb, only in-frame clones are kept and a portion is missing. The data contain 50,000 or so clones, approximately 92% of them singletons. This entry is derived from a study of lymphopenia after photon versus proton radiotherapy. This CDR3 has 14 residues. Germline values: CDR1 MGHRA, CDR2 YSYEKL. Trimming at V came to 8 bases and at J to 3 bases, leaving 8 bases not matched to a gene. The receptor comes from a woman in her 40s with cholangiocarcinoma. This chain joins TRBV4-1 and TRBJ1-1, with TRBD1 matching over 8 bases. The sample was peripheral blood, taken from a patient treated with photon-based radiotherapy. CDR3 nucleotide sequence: TGCGCCAGCGGAAAGACAGGGGAGGACACTGAAGCTTTCTTT. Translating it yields CASGKTGEDTEAFF.